Sequencing of this T cell receptor beta chain was carried out in a study of molecular identifiers for immune sequencing clone quantification. General study results and limits: Spiked TCR RNA from one Jurkat cell reportedly showed up when mixed among 950,000 to 1,000,000 naive cells.

About this clonotype: The antigen remains undetermined.

TCRdb reprocessed the PCR reads with MiXCR, giving one entry per CDR3 protein. Of about 640,000 distinct CDR3 sequences listed, around 20% were seen once; the top ten hold roughly 0.9%. V was trimmed by 3 bases and J by 11 bases, leaving 16 bases between them. Germline V gene sequence: CDR1 LNHDA, CDR2 SQIVND (reference sequence). CDR3 length equals 13 residues. The sequenced sample was naive CD8+ T cells from blood, with Jurkat cell RNA spiked in. Subset specified: FACS-sorted CD8+CD4-CCR7+CD45RA+ naive T cells. The chain joins TRBV19 to TRBJ1-1, with D hard to call. The sequence was obtained from a human donor in good health. Some libraries in this study had Jurkat cell RNA spiked in. Here the CDR3 reads CASSIDLGQRAFF. As DNA, the CDR3 is TGTGCCAGTAGTATTGATCTGGGTCAGCGGGCTTTCTTT.